The table lists the clone carrying this T cell receptor beta chain with many counts. Its antigen is not known. TCRdb passed the reads through MiXCR, listing each CDR3 protein once. The sample lists 290,000 or so distinct CDR3 sequences, 8% to 10% occurring once. Losses at the gene ends were 5 bases for V and 1 base for J; bases not matched to a gene: 7. Germline V gives CDR1 SGHTA, CDR2 FQGNSA. CDR3 size: 18 residues. This sample was included in a study of T cell repertoires in cytomegalovirus infection. Looking at the study overall: Indicated by public TCR beta signatures were CMV infection and matching HLA type. Study conclusions and caveats: In two of eight donors, the top clonotype was HLA-C-restricted CMV-specific. Accumulated public TCR beta family frequency recognized individuals carrying CMV together with the relevant HLA.

The chain has TRBV7-2 and TRBJ2-1; 14 bases are a match to TRBD2. The specimen was PBMCs. This receptor was taken from a human donor in good health (CMV status not recorded). Some clones in this sample may be carry-over from other donors' samples. In DNA form, the CDR3 reads TGTGCCAGCAGCGATGGGACTAGCGGGGGTCTTTCCTACAATGAGCAGTTCTTC. As protein: CASSDGTSGGLSYNEQFF.